One sample yielded the 20 T cell receptor beta chains listed below, sequenced in a study of spatial heterogeneity in lung cancer. Study-level points and caveats: Intratumoral expanded alpha and beta TCR counts were found to track tumor mutation counts.

These receptors' antigens are unknown. Specified time point: sample taken at primary tumor resection. TCRdb used MiXCR to reprocess the 5' RACE reads, holding one entry per CDR3 protein. The table records over 25,000 distinct CDR3 sequences, about 7.6% of them present only once. The sample in question was lung tumor tissue, obtained at surgery. The receptors originated from a male donor with early-stage non-small cell lung cancer.

This clonotype was counted a few times. This sequence joins TRBV2 and TRBJ1-2, with D possibly matching TRBD1 (5 bases). Trimming stripped 1 base from V and 6 bases from J, with 15 bases between. There are 15 residues in the CDR3. Germline V gene data show CDR1 as SNHLY and CDR2 as FYNNEI. The DNA for the CDR3 is TGTGCCAGCAGTGAAGGTGCGGGGCGCTTAAATGGCTACACCTTC. Translated, it gives CASSEGAGRLNGYTF.

Ten or more counts support this clonotype. V and J are TRBV4-3 and TRBJ2-2; D is perhaps TRBD1 (5 bases). There are 13 residues in the CDR3. The germline V and J ends were trimmed by 8 bases and 4 bases, with 11 bases remaining between them. In germline, CDR1 is LGHNA, CDR2 YSLEER. The CDR3 nucleotides read TGCGCCAGCGGGCAGGGCGTCACCGGGGAGCTGTTTTTT. Protein sequence: CASGQGVTGELFF.

The chain couples TRBV24-1 to TRBJ2-1; D is undetermined. Trimming removed 2 bases from V and 9 bases from J, with 7 bases in between. The length of the CDR3 is 12 residues. Germline CDR1 and CDR2: KGHDR and SFDVKD. CDR3 sequence (DNA): TGTGCCACCAGTGATTCCTTTAGTGAGCAGTTCTTC. This sequence encodes CATSDSFSEQFF.

Many counts were recorded for this clonotype. V and J are TRBV6-6 and TRBJ2-3, with D possibly matching TRBD1 (5 bases). V gave up 0 bases and J gave up 6 bases, with 7 bases separating them. This CDR3 region has 13 residues. Germline CDR1 reads MNHNY; CDR2 reads SVGAGI (reference sequence). CDR3 loop: CASSYSPGDTQYF. The CDR3 DNA sequence: TGTGCCAGCAGTTACTCTCCAGGGGATACGCAGTATTTT.

This clonotype has a count of ten or more. The chain recombines TRBV28 with TRBJ2-1, with 11 bases that match TRBD2. The germline gives CDR1 MDHEN, CDR2 SYDVKM. The CDR3 totals 15 residues. V lost 7 bases to trimming and J lost 6 bases; unmatched junction nucleotides: 8. The CDR3 loop is CASKSSGGAGNEQFF. DNA of the CDR3: TGTGCCAGCAAAAGTAGCGGGGGGGCCGGCAATGAGCAGTTCTTC.

This clonotype was picked up many times. The chain carries TRBV29-1 and TRBJ2-2, with 7 bases matching TRBD1. V shed 4 bases, J shed 6 bases, and the junction held 5 bases outside the gene matches. From germline, CDR1 is SQVTM and CDR2 ANQGSEA. The CDR3 runs 13 residues. CDR3 DNA: TGCAGCGTTGCAGGGGGTCGGGCCGGGGAGCTGTTTTTT. It codes for CSVAGGRAGELFF.

This clonotype was detected ten times or more. The chain links TRBV5-1 to TRBJ2-3, with D possibly being TRBD1 or TRBD2 (5 bases each). Trimming shortened V by 0 bases and J by 0 bases, and 14 bases separated the two germline ends. The CDR3 length is 17 residues. Germline V gene data show CDR1 as SGHRS and CDR2 as YFSETQ. The CDR3 loop is CASSLAGAFSSTDTQYF. CDR3 DNA: TGCGCCAGCAGCTTGGCCGGGGCCTTTTCTAGCACAGATACGCAGTATTTT.

This clonotype was detected ten times or more. This sequence joins TRBV7-8 and TRBJ2-2; no firm D call. V lost 1 base and J lost 7, with 10 bases in between. This CDR3 region has 14 residues. Germline CDR1 SGHVS, CDR2 FQNEAQ. CDR3 protein: CASSLEVVLGELFF. The CDR3, as DNA: TGTGCCAGCAGCTTAGAGGTGGTTCTCGGGGAGCTGTTTTTT.

In its sample, this clonotype was seen many times. This rearrangement joins TRBV4-2 to TRBJ1-5, with D uncertain. From germline, CDR1 is LGHNA and CDR2 YNFKEQ. The germline V and J ends were trimmed by 2 bases and 6 bases, with 17 bases remaining between them. The CDR3 sequence is 16 residues long. CDR3 coding DNA: TGTGCCAGCAGCCAAACCGGGCCTTTGGCGGGTCAGCCCCAGCATTTT. This translates into CASSQTGPLAGQPQHF.

This clonotype was detected ten times or more. This chain links TRBV20-1 with TRBJ1-2; D unclear. The CDR3 runs to 13 residues. Deletions cut 0 bases from V and 4 bases from J, with 9 bases between. Per germline, CDR1 DFQATT and CDR2 SNEGSKA (reference sequence). CDR3 nucleotides: TGCAGTGCTAGAGAGGGAGGCGGCTATGGCTACACCTTC. Amino acids: CSAREGGGYGYTF.

The rearrangement joins TRBV5-4 to TRBJ1-1; D might be TRBD1 (5 bases). V lost 4 bases and J 4 bases, leaving 11 bases between the germline ends. The germline V gene encodes CDR1 SGHNT and CDR2 YYREEE (reference sequence). CDR3 length: 13 residues. CDR3 bases: TGTGCCAGCAGCCACCAGGGCGCCACTGAAGCTTTCTTT. Its translation is CASSHQGATEAFF. Combining the CDR3 with reference TRBV5-4 and TRBJ1-1 gives the whole variable domain ETGVTQSPTHLIKTRGQQVTLRCSSQSGHNTVSWYQQALGQGPQFIFQYYREEENGRGNFPPRFSGLQFPNYSSELNVNALELDDSALYLCASSHQGATEAFFGQGTRLTVV.

This clonotype was picked up many times. This chain uses TRBV19 with TRBJ2-7; D is ambiguous. Trimming stripped 3 bases from V and 2 bases from J, with 8 bases between. Germline lookup yields CDR1 LNHDA and CDR2 SQIVND (reference sequence). This CDR3 has 13 amino acids. The CDR3 region has the DNA TGTGCCAGTAGTATCCGGATGACCTACGAGCAGTACTTC. It specifies CASSIRMTYEQYF.

This clonotype was seen many times. This sequence joins TRBV6-2 or TRBV6-3 and TRBJ1-5; 8 bases align to TRBD1. The germline CDR1 and CDR2 sequences are MNHEY and SVGEGT. The CDR3 consists of 16 residues. The junction had 11 bases not matched to a gene; V was cut back by 6 bases and J by 4 bases. CDR3 residues: CASRPIGQGRNQPQHF. CDR3 sequence (DNA): TGTGCCAGCAGACCAATCGGACAGGGAAGGAATCAGCCCCAGCATTTT.

This clonotype was found many times. This CDR3 is CASSLEAPAGAPPSPYEQYF. The CDR3 nucleotides read TGTGCCAGCAGCTTAGAAGCCCCCGCGGGGGCGCCGCCTTCTCCCTACGAGCAGTACTTC. J is TRBJ2-7 and V is TRBV7-9, with a tentative D call TRBD2 (7 bases). The CDR3 extends over 20 amino acids. Trimming pared 1 base from V and 2 bases from J, leaving 27 bases between. Germline assignment: CDR1 SEHNR and CDR2 FQNEAQ (reference sequence).

This clonotype came up a few times. The rearrangement joins TRBV20-1 to TRBJ2-1, with 11 bases identical to TRBD2. V lost 5 bases, J lost 0 bases, and 6 bases stayed unmatched. The CDR3 spans 16 residues. Germline loops: CDR1 DFQATT, CDR2 SNEGSKA (reference sequence). CDR3 sequence: CSAGSLAGGSYNEQFF. The CDR3 region has the DNA TGCAGTGCTGGCAGTCTAGCGGGGGGCTCCTACAATGAGCAGTTCTTC.

This clonotype was observed a few times. V usage is TRBV20-1 and J usage is TRBJ2-3; TRBD2 matches 9 bases. V trimming: 0 bases; J trimming: 1 base; junction bases outside the gene matches: 2. CDR3 length: 15 amino acids. Germline V lookup: CDR1 DFQATT, CDR2 SNEGSKA (reference sequence). The chain's CDR3 is CSARDPSGGTDTQYF. CDR3 in DNA: TGCAGTGCTAGAGATCCTAGCGGGGGCACAGATACGCAGTATTTT.

Ten or more counts support this clonotype. The genes are TRBV7-2 and TRBJ2-5, with D possibly called TRBD1 or TRBD2 (5 bases each). Germline V lookup: CDR1 SGHTA, CDR2 FQGNSA. Trimming took off 8 bases at V and 1 base at J, with 17 bases between the two ends. The CDR3 length is 15 residues. CDR3 region: CASGPEGRVQETQYF. CDR3 sequence (DNA): TGTGCCAGCGGACCCGAGGGCAGGGTCCAAGAGACCCAGTACTTC.

This clonotype was picked up many times. J is TRBJ2-5 and V is TRBV5-1; D may be TRBD1 (6 bases). Trimming removed 1 base at V and 5 bases at J, with 12 bases between. Germline CDR1 and CDR2: SGHRS and YFSETQ. CDR3 length equals 14 residues. The CDR3 region has the DNA TGCGCCAGCAGCTTGTTGACAACAGGGGAGACCCAGTACTTC. It is translated as CASSLLTTGETQYF.

This clonotype was counted at least ten times. This chain connects TRBV5-1 to TRBJ1-1; no clear D. Trimming removed 2 bases at V and 1 base at J, with 3 bases between. The CDR3 is made up of 12 amino acids. CDR1 SGHRS and CDR2 YFSETQ come from the germline V gene. The DNA of the CDR3 is TGCGCCAGCAGCTTAAAGAACACTGAAGCTTTCTTT. This codes for CASSLKNTEAFF.

The V gene is TRBV11-2, the J gene TRBJ2-3; D is unresolved. Germline CDR1 reads SGHAT; CDR2 reads FQNNGV. V was clipped by 6 bases and J by 6 bases, with 13 bases between them. There are 13 residues in the CDR3. The CDR3 region has the DNA TGTGCCAGCAGGTCACCCCCCGGGGATACGCAGTATTTT. Translating gives CASRSPPGDTQYF.